This record looks at one T cell receptor beta chain sequence and its context. Looked up from germline, CDR1 is KGHDR and CDR2 is SFDVKD. CDR3 length: 14 residues. Unmatched junction bases numbered 5, after V lost 10 bases and J lost 5 bases. This sample is drawn from a study of blood T cell repertoires in COVID-19. Study-wide background: Some COVID-19 samples were acute and others convalescent; all came from the United States, Italy and Spain. From T cells, B-cell-depleted T cells, or PBMCs came the material, which was cDNA or gDNA.

Per the original data handling: Reference gene primers were amplified, and this amplification served to estimate nucleated cell counts. This table comes from immunoSEQ multiplex PCR, and its TCRdb copy is limited to in-frame clones, with some not included. V and J calls plus clone size are reproduced from that table; the DNA served to infer D and trimming. Of about 100,000 clones listed, roughly four fifths are singletons. The sequence came from a man aged 55 to 70 with acute or convalescent COVID-19. J is TRBJ2-1 and V is TRBV24-1, with 12 positions matching TRBD2. Sequenced input: peripheral blood. CDR3 loop: CATTGTSGHNEQFF. The CDR3 coding sequence is TGTGCCACAACCGGGACTAGCGGGCACAATGAGCAGTTCTTC.